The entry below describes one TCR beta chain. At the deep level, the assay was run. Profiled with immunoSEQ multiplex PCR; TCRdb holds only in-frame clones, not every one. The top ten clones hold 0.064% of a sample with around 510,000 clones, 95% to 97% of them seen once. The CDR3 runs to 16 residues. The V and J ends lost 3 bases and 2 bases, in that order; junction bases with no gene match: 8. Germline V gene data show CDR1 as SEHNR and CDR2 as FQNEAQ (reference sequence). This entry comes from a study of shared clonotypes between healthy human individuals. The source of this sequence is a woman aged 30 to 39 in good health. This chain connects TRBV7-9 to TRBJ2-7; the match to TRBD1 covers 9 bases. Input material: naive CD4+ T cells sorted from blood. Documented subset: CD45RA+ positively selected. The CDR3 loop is CASSFETGQGTYEQYF. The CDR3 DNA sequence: TGTGCCAGCAGCTTTGAAACGGGACAGGGAACCTACGAGCAGTACTTC. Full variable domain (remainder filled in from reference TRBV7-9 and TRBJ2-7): DTGVSQNPRHKITKRGQNVTFRCDPISEHNRLYWYRQTLGQGPEFLTYFQNEAQLEKSRLLSDRFSAERPKGSFSTLEIQRTEQGDSAMYLCASSFETGQGTYEQYFGPGTRLTVT.